These 28 T cell receptor beta chains originate from one sample sequenced in a study of identifying expanded T cells in peripheral blood. The table came from immunoSEQ multiplex PCR; TCRdb's copy has only in-frame clones and leaves some out. The sample shows about 100,000 clones, approximately 88% of them seen only once. The sample comprised blood. The receptors here all came from a person between 18 and 75 years old in good health.

The V call is TRBV7-7, the J call TRBJ2-5; TRBD1 is a possible D gene (6 bases). With 1 base removed from V and 5 bases from J, the gap between germline ends came to 14 bases. Germline-derived CDR1 and CDR2 are SSHAT and FNYEAQ (reference sequence). CDR3 length: 15 residues. The CDR3 loop is CASSLGSGARETQYF. The CDR3 DNA reads as TGTGCCAGCAGCTTAGGGTCAGGGGCGCGGGAGACCCAGTACTTC.

CDR3 coding DNA: TGTGCCAGCACCCTTGGGACCCTGGGCACTGAAGCTTTCTTT. Its protein is CASTLGTLGTEAFF. This chain uses TRBV2 with TRBJ1-1; D might be TRBD1 (5 bases). This CDR3 region has 14 residues. V shed 7 bases and J shed 4 bases, with 16 bases lying between them. CDR1 is SNHLY and CDR2 is FYNNEI in the germline V gene.

The gene calls are TRBV7-2 and TRBJ1-5, with D possibly matching TRBD1 (5 bases). The V end lost 5 bases, the J end lost 7 bases, and 15 bases lay between the germline ends. This CDR3 has 14 amino acids. Per germline, CDR1 SGHTA and CDR2 FQGNSA. For the CDR3, the DNA is TGTGCCAGCAGCCCCCAGGGTATTAGGCAGCCCCAGCATTTT. Its protein is CASSPQGIRQPQHF.

The chain combines TRBV7-3 with TRBJ1-1; 8 bases match TRBD1. CDR1 and CDR2 from the germline V gene are SGHTA and FQGTGA. This CDR3 contains 13 residues. Unmatched junction bases numbered 2, after V lost 5 bases and J lost 3 bases. The CDR3 coding sequence is TGTGCCAGCAGCCCACAGGGGGACACTGAAGCTTTCTTT. It is translated as CASSPQGDTEAFF.

The chain carries TRBV18 and TRBJ1-1, with D tentatively TRBD1 (5 bases). CDR1 is KGHSH and CDR2 is LQKENI in the germline V gene. V was cut by 5 bases and J by 2 bases, with 15 bases left in between. The CDR3 covers 15 residues. The CDR3 is CASSDGAAANTEAFF. The CDR3 DNA sequence: TGTGCCAGCTCAGATGGGGCTGCGGCCAACACTGAAGCTTTCTTT.

The chain employs TRBV6-6 and TRBJ2-1; TRBD2 aligns across 8 bases. Trimming removed 4 bases from V and 7 bases from J; junction bases left unmatched: 6. Germline CDR1 MNHNY, CDR2 SVGAGI (reference sequence). This CDR3 contains 14 residues. In DNA form, the CDR3 reads TGTGCCAGCAGTTCGGGGGGGCCTGGTAATGAGCAGTTCTTC. This codes for CASSSGGPGNEQFF.

The V and J genes are TRBV9 and TRBJ2-1; D gene ambiguous. The germline gives CDR1 SGDLS, CDR2 YYNGEE. The length of the CDR3 is 14 residues. Trimming removed 0 bases at V and 4 bases at J, with 8 bases between. The CDR3 nucleotides read TGTGCCAGCAGCGTAGATCCGTCGTACAATGAGCAGTTCTTC. It codes for CASSVDPSYNEQFF.

The rearrangement joins TRBV5-1 to TRBJ1-1, with 7 bases that match TRBD1. The germline gives CDR1 SGHRS, CDR2 YFSETQ. After removal of 4 bases from V and 4 bases from J, the junction contained 10 bases not matched to a gene. There are 15 residues in the CDR3. CDR3 bases: TGCGCCAGCAGCCCCCAGGGGGGCTGGGGCACTGAAGCTTTCTTT. Amino acid sequence: CASSPQGGWGTEAFF.

The chain couples TRBV5-6 to TRBJ1-2; TRBD1 is a possible D gene (5 bases). The CDR3 is 15 residues long. V was pared by 3 bases and J by 1 base, with 13 bases between. CDR1 is SGHDT, CDR2 YYEEEE, per germline. Here the CDR3 reads CASSSPRRGNYGYTF. Here the CDR3 DNA reads TGTGCCAGCAGCTCTCCCCGAAGGGGTAACTATGGCTACACCTTC.

The J gene is TRBJ2-5, the V gene TRBV9, with D hard to call. V dropped 0 bases and J dropped 5 bases, with 5 bases sitting between them. CDR3 length: 12 amino acids. Germline CDR1 reads SGDLS; CDR2 reads YYNGEE. The CDR3, as DNA: TGTGCCAGCAGCGTAGCTGAGGAGACCCAGTACTTC. Its protein is CASSVAEETQYF.

J is TRBJ1-5 and V is TRBV18; D is unresolved. The CDR3 runs 14 residues. The V gene's germline CDR1 is KGHSH and CDR2 LQKENI. Trimming removed 3 bases at V and 7 bases at J, with 13 bases between. The CDR3 DNA sequence: TGTGCCAGCTCACCTGGACCGACGGTACAGCCCCAGCATTTT. The encoded protein is CASSPGPTVQPQHF.

The rearrangement joins TRBV11-3 to TRBJ2-1; TRBD1 aligns across 8 bases. V trimming: 2 bases; J trimming: 8 bases; junction bases outside the gene matches: 14. Per germline, CDR1 SGHNT and CDR2 YENEEA. CDR3 length equals 17 residues. The CDR3 region is CASSLREMAQGGDEQFF. CDR3 sequence (DNA): TGTGCCAGCAGCTTACGTGAAATGGCACAGGGGGGCGATGAGCAGTTCTTC.

The V and J genes are TRBV12-5 and TRBJ2-2; 11 positions match TRBD1. Germline assignment: CDR1 LGHNT and CDR2 FRNRAP. The V segment lost 6 bases and the J segment 5 bases; nucleotides outside the gene matches: 11. The CDR3 spans 17 residues. This CDR3 is CASGDSLGTGGTGELFF. The CDR3 coding sequence is TGTGCTAGTGGGGATTCCCTCGGGACAGGGGGTACCGGGGAGCTGTTTTTT. The variable domain in full, completed from reference TRBV12-5 and TRBJ2-2, reads DARVTQTPRHKVTEMGQEVTMRCQPILGHNTVFWYRQTMMQGLELLAYFRNRAPLDDSGMPKDRFSAEMPDATLATLKIQPSEPRDSAVYFCASGDSLGTGGTGELFFGEGSRLTVL.

This chain joins TRBV19 and TRBJ1-2, with 8 bases aligning to TRBD1. After removal of 3 bases from V and 1 base from J, the junction contained 4 bases not matched to a gene. From germline, CDR1 is LNHDA and CDR2 SQIVND (reference sequence). The CDR3 is 15 residues long. CDR3 region: CASSIIQGVNYGYTF. The CDR3 DNA follows: TGTGCCAGTAGTATTATACAGGGGGTTAACTATGGCTACACCTTC.

This sequence joins TRBV19 and TRBJ2-1; 9 nucleotides match TRBD2. The CDR3 totals 15 residues. Unmatched junction bases numbered 10, after V lost 5 bases and J lost 8 bases. Germline CDR1 and CDR2: LNHDA and SQIVND (reference sequence). The CDR3 here is CASSVIAGAVDEQFF. The CDR3 bases are TGTGCCAGTAGTGTGATAGCGGGAGCGGTAGATGAGCAGTTCTTC.

CDR3 sequence reads: CASSARRGYEQYF. The CDR3 nucleotides are TGTGCCAGCAGTGCCCGGCGAGGCTACGAGCAGTACTTC. The chain joins TRBV6-5 to TRBJ2-7; D unresolved. The CDR3 covers 13 residues. V shed 5 bases and J shed 3 bases, with 11 bases lying between them. From germline, CDR1 is MNHEY and CDR2 SVGAGI.

The chain has TRBV9 and TRBJ2-2; D could derive from TRBD1 or TRBD2 (5 bases each). Germline assignment: CDR1 SGDLS and CDR2 YYNGEE. CDR3 size: 15 residues. Trimming took 5 bases from V and 4 from J, leaving 15 bases between them. The CDR3 sequence: CASSGGKTSTGELFF. Here the CDR3 DNA reads TGTGCCAGCAGTGGGGGAAAGACAAGCACCGGGGAGCTGTTTTTT.

The gene calls are TRBV5-1 and TRBJ2-2; unclear D gene. Germline loops: CDR1 SGHRS, CDR2 YFSETQ. This CDR3 contains 12 residues. With 2 bases removed from V and 6 bases from J, the gap between germline ends came to 5 bases. CDR3 nucleotides: TGCGCCAGCAGCTTCGGTTCCGGGGAGCTGTTTTTT. Translated: CASSFGSGELFF.

V and J are TRBV19 and TRBJ2-6, with 10 bases that match TRBD1. V gave up 1 base and J gave up 13 bases; unmatched junction bases: 13. Germline V lookup: CDR1 LNHDA, CDR2 SQIVND (reference sequence). This CDR3 is 17 amino acids long. The CDR3 sequence: CASSIGSPGQGYRVLTF. Written as DNA, the CDR3 is TGTGCCAGTAGTATAGGTTCTCCGGGACAGGGGTATAGGGTCCTGACTTTC.

This clone was seen once. The chain carries TRBV18 and TRBJ2-7, with 10 bases that match TRBD1. There are 16 residues in the CDR3. Germline V CDR1 and CDR2: KGHSH, LQKENI. Unmatched junction bases numbered 10, after V lost 1 base and J lost 7 bases. CDR3 DNA sequence: TGTGCCAGCTCACCACAACCGGGACAGGGGTCCAGGGAGCAGTACTTC. Translating gives CASSPQPGQGSREQYF.

The chain employs TRBV7-9 and TRBJ2-7; D perhaps matches TRBD2 (7 bases). The length of the CDR3 is 17 residues. The germline V gene has CDR1 SEHNR and CDR2 FQNEAQ (reference sequence). Trimming took 4 bases from V and 2 from J, leaving 21 bases between them. DNA for the CDR3: TGTGCCAGCAGCTCCCCGCGCTCGGGCGGGGGCACCTACGAGCAGTACTTC. Its protein product is CASSSPRSGGGTYEQYF.

The V gene is TRBV7-3, the J gene TRBJ2-7; D might be TRBD2 (6 bases). CDR1 is SGHTA and CDR2 is FQGTGA in the germline V gene. This CDR3 has 12 residues. Trimming left V 2 bases short and J 13 bases short, with 15 bases between. In DNA, the CDR3 is TGTGCCAGCAGCTTAGACGCCGGACTAATATACTTC. Translation gives CASSLDAGLIYF.

The CDR3 coding sequence is TGCGCCAGCAGCCAGGGCGCCGGGACAGGGACGGTCGTGACTGGAAACACCATATATTTT. Amino acids: CASSQGAGTGTVVTGNTIYF. V is TRBV4-1 and J is TRBJ1-3; 9 bases map to TRBD1. The CDR3 is made up of 20 amino acids. Per germline, CDR1 MGHRA and CDR2 YSYEKL. With V trimmed by 3 bases and J by 2 bases, 17 bases remained unmatched.

The J gene is TRBJ1-2, the V gene TRBV29-1; D unresolved. Germline CDR1 SQVTM, CDR2 ANQGSEA. The CDR3 has 13 residues. V was trimmed by 0 bases and J by 4 bases, leaving 9 bases between them. In DNA, the CDR3 is TGCAGCGTTGAAGACAGTGGCTCCTATGGCTACACCTTC. Its protein is CSVEDSGSYGYTF.

The CDR3 DNA reads TGTGCCTGGAGTTTAACAGGGAATTCACCCCTCCACTTT. This translates into CAWSLTGNSPLHF. The chain links TRBV30 to TRBJ1-6; a weak D match, TRBD1 (6 bases). This CDR3 comprises 13 residues. CDR1 is GTSNPN and CDR2 is SVGIG in the germline V gene (reference sequence). Trimming pared 2 bases from V and 7 bases from J, leaving 9 bases between.

The rearrangement uses TRBV5-4 and TRBJ1-1; 8 bases fit TRBD1. J lost 6 bases, V lost 0 bases, and 7 bases had no gene match. Germline V gene data show CDR1 as SGHNT and CDR2 as YYREEE (reference sequence). The CDR3 runs 15 residues. CDR3 residues: CASSLGQGKTSEAFF. CDR3 bases: TGTGCCAGCAGCTTGGGACAGGGGAAGACCTCTGAAGCTTTCTTT.

The J gene is TRBJ1-1, the V gene TRBV7-8; 8 bases agree with TRBD1. This CDR3 is built from 16 residues. Per the germline V gene, CDR1 is SGHVS and CDR2 is FQNEAQ. The V segment lost 5 bases and the J segment 5 bases; nucleotides outside the gene matches: 13. CDR3 protein: CASSLPSDRGLTEAFF. The CDR3 nucleotides are TGTGCCAGCAGCCTCCCAAGCGACAGGGGTTTAACTGAAGCTTTCTTT.

The genes are TRBV5-1 and TRBJ2-5, with D perhaps TRBD2 (6 bases). V dropped 4 bases and J dropped 5 bases, with 18 bases sitting between them. This CDR3 spans 15 amino acids. From germline, CDR1 is SGHRS and CDR2 YFSETQ. As DNA, the CDR3 is TGCGCCAGCAGCCCTCCCCAACTAGCTGTGGAGACCCAGTACTTC. Translation gives CASSPPQLAVETQYF.